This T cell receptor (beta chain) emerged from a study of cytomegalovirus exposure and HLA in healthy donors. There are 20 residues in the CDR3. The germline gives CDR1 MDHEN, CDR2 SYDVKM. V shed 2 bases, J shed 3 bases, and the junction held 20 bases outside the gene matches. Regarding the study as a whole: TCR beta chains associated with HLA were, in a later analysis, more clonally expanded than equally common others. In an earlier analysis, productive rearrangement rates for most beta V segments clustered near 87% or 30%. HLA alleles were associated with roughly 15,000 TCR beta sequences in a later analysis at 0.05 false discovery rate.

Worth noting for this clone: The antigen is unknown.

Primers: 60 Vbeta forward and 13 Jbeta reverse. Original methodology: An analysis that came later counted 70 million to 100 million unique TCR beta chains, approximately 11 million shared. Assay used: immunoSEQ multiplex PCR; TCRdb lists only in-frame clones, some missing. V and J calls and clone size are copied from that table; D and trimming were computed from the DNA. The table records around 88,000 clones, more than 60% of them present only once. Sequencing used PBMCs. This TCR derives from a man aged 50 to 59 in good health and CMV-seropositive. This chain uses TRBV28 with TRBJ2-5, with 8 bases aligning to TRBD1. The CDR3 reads CASSLRFLGQRTGIKETQYF. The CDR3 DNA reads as TGTGCCAGCAGTTTAAGGTTCTTGGGCCAGCGGACAGGGATTAAAGAGACCCAGTACTTC.